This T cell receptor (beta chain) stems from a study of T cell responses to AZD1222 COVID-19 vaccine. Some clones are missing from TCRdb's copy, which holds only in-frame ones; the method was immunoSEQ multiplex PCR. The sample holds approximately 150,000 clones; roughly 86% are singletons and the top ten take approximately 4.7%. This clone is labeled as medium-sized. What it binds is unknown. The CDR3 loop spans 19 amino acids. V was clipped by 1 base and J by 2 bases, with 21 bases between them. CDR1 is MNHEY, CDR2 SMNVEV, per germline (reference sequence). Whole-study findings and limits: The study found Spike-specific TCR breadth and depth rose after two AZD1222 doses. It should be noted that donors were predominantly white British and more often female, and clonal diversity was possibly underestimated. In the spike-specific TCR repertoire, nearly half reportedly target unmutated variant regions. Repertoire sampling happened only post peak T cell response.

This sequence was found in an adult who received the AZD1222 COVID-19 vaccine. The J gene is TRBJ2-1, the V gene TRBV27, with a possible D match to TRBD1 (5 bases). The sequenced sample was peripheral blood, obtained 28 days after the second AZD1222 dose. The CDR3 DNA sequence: TGTGCCAGCAGTTTATTTGCTGAGACAGTGGGAAATCCCTACAATGAGCAGTTCTTC. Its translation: CASSLFAETVGNPYNEQFF.